The present T cell receptor beta chain was sequenced within a study of T cell responses to AZD1222 COVID-19 vaccine. About the research overall: Pooling was applied to second doses at about 4 or about 12 weeks. Study-level points and caveats: Only five to seven individuals given AZD1222 were seropositive at baseline. Donors were largely white British and mainly female; clonal diversity was possibly underestimated.

Clones were read by immunoSEQ multiplex PCR, and TCRdb kept only the in-frame ones, dropping some. Of about 130,000 clones in the sample, about nine tenths were seen once. On this clone: Its antigen is as yet unknown.

V was pared by 2 bases and J by 2 bases, with 13 bases between. Per the germline V gene, CDR1 is GTSNPN and CDR2 is SVGIG (reference sequence). This CDR3 is 15 amino acids long. The sample consisted of peripheral blood, taken on day 0 of AZD1222 vaccination. The receptor comes from an adult in good health. V usage is TRBV30 and J usage is TRBJ1-5, with a weak D call TRBD1 (6 bases). The CDR3 reads CAWSPQGRGNQPQHF. The CDR3 DNA follows: TGTGCCTGGAGTCCACAGGGAAGGGGCAATCAGCCCCAGCATTTT.